Shown below are 26 T cell receptor beta chains from a single sample sequenced in a study of T cells expressing NK-cell markers. TCRdb reanalyzed the 5' RACE reads and collapses them to one entry per CDR3 protein, without DNA. This sample's clone table lists 350,000 to 450,000 distinct CDR3 sequences. Input material: blood T cells: a sorted CD56 or NKG2C T cell subset, CD4+ or CD8+ T cells, or bulk PBMC T cells (not recorded which). These receptors all come from a man aged 18-75 years in good health.

This chain uses TRBV7-2 with TRBJ1-6; absent DNA, TCRdb's TRBD1 call cannot be checked. Per the germline V gene, CDR1 is SGHTA and CDR2 is FQGNSA. The CDR3 covers 15 residues. The chain's CDR3 is CASSPQGGANSPLHF.

The rearrangement links TRBV7-3 to TRBJ2-7; TCRdb reports TRBD1, a call that lacks DNA to check it against. The CDR3 extends over 16 amino acids. Germline V lookup: CDR1 SGHTA, CDR2 FQGTGA. CDR3 in amino acids: CASSLTGRQGVDEQYF. The variable domain in full, completed from reference TRBV7-3 and TRBJ2-7, reads GAGVSQTPSNKVTEKGKYVELRCDPISGHTALYWYRQSLGQGPEFLIYFQGTGAADDSGLPNDRFFAVRPEGSVSTLKIQRTERGDSAVYLCASSLTGRQGVDEQYFGPGTRLTVT.

The gene calls are TRBV15 and TRBJ2-5; lacking DNA, the TRBD2 call made by TCRdb goes unchecked. Germline V gives CDR1 LNHNV, CDR2 YYDKDF (reference sequence). CDR3 length: 15 residues. This CDR3 reads CATSRARLADETQYF.

The CDR3 is CASGQGTAGHGYTF. V gene TRBV12-5 combines with J gene TRBJ1-2; there is no DNA to check the TCRdb D call of TRBD1. Germline lookup yields CDR1 LGHNT and CDR2 FRNRAP. The CDR3 is 14 amino acids. Variable domain in full (rest from reference TRBV12-5 and TRBJ1-2): DARVTQTPRHKVTEMGQEVTMRCQPILGHNTVFWYRQTMMQGLELLAYFRNRAPLDDSGMPKDRFSAEMPDATLATLKIQPSEPRDSAVYFCASGQGTAGHGYTFGSGTRLTVV.

This chain connects TRBV11-2 to TRBJ2-1; absent DNA, TCRdb's TRBD1 call cannot be checked. The CDR3 loop spans 17 amino acids. Germline loops: CDR1 SGHAT, CDR2 FQNNGV. The CDR3 loop is CASSMLQGVEDYNEQFF.

The rearrangement links TRBV6-1 to TRBJ1-2; without DNA, the TCRdb call of TRBD1 cannot be checked. The CDR3 contains 15 residues. Germline V CDR1 and CDR2: MNHNS, SASEGT. Here the CDR3 reads CASFQRSPSNYGYTF.

This sequence joins TRBV6-1 and TRBJ2-5; checking the TCRdb D call of TRBD1 is not possible without DNA. CDR1 and CDR2 (germline): MNHNS, SASEGT. This CDR3 is built from 15 residues. The chain's CDR3 is CASSDWGGAGETQYF.

The CDR3: CASSLQGLGANVLTF. The rearrangement links TRBV6-5 to TRBJ2-6; TCRdb selects TRBD1, and the lack of DNA leaves this call unchecked. Germline CDR1 reads MNHEY; CDR2 reads SVGAGI. This CDR3 spans 15 amino acids.

This chain connects TRBV5-1 to TRBJ2-3; no DNA is available, so the TRBD2 call from TCRdb remains unchecked. Germline V lookup: CDR1 SGHRS, CDR2 YFSETQ. The CDR3 is 16 amino acids. CDR3 sequence: CASSDRTSGGTDTQYF.

V is TRBV5-6 and J is TRBJ2-7; there is no DNA to check the TCRdb D call of TRBD1. This CDR3 spans 15 amino acids. The germline CDR1 and CDR2 sequences are SGHDT and YYEEEE. The chain's CDR3 is CASSLPAGATYEQYF.

The chain joins TRBV29-1 to TRBJ2-3; TCRdb picks TRBD1, but there is no DNA to check that call. CDR3 length: 16 amino acids. CDR1 and CDR2 (germline): SQVTM, ANQGSEA. The CDR3 region is CSVVRPGGIGTDTQYF.

The genes are TRBV7-6 and TRBJ2-5. Germline V gene sequence: CDR1 SGHVS, CDR2 FNYEAQ. The CDR3 is 14 residues long. CDR3 residues: CASSLSGQRETQYF.

The CDR3 reads CASSTRLLWSYNEQFF. This chain uses TRBV12-3 or TRBV12-4 with TRBJ2-1; the TRBD1 assignment by TCRdb is unverifiable without DNA. CDR3 length equals 16 residues.

The rearrangement joins TRBV5-1 to TRBJ2-3; the TCRdb D gene call, TRBD1, has no DNA to confirm it. The CDR3 is 15 residues long. Germline loops: CDR1 SGHRS, CDR2 YFSETQ. CDR3 residues: CASSTGDISTDTQYF.

The V call is TRBV7-9, the J call TRBJ1-4; the D call from TCRdb, TRBD1, cannot be confirmed without DNA. Germline values: CDR1 SEHNR, CDR2 FQNEAQ (reference sequence). The CDR3 loop spans 13 amino acids. CDR3: CASSWGTVEKLFF. The whole variable domain, remainder taken from reference TRBV7-9 and TRBJ1-4, is DTGVSQNPRHKITKRGQNVTFRCDPISEHNRLYWYRQTLGQGPEFLTYFQNEAQLEKSRLLSDRFSAERPKGSFSTLEIQRTEQGDSAMYLCASSWGTVEKLFFGSGTQLSVL.

The V gene is TRBV12-5, the J gene TRBJ2-5; TCRdb indicates TRBD2, and absent DNA this call remains unverified. The CDR3 runs 15 residues. CDR1 is LGHNT, CDR2 FRNRAP, per germline. The CDR3 here is CASGPKLAGQETQYF.

This chain uses TRBV20-1 with TRBJ2-5; lacking DNA, the TRBD1 call made by TCRdb goes unchecked. Germline V CDR1 and CDR2: DFQATT, SNEGSKA (reference sequence). This CDR3 is built from 13 residues. This CDR3 reads CSASLGARETQYF.

This chain uses TRBV9 with TRBJ2-1; the TCRdb call, TRBD1, lacks DNA for checking. The CDR3 length is 16 residues. Germline V CDR1 and CDR2: SGDLS, YYNGEE. CDR3 amino acids: CASSAWDSAKNAEQFF.

The chain uses TRBV2 and TRBJ1-6; TCRdb picks TRBD1, but there is no DNA to check that call. CDR1 and CDR2 from the germline V gene are SNHLY and FYNNEI. The CDR3 runs to 14 residues. CDR3: CASSVRGESSPLHF. The complete variable domain, with remaining parts taken from reference TRBV2 and TRBJ1-6, reads EPEVTQTPSHQVTQMGQEVILRCVPISNHLYFYWYRQILGQKVEFLVSFYNNEISEKSEIFDDQFSVERPDGSNFTLKIRSTKLEDSAMYFCASSVRGESSPLHFGNGTRLTVT.

The rearrangement links TRBV5-1 to TRBJ2-5; TCRdb's assignment of TRBD1 cannot be checked, as there is no DNA. Germline CDR1 SGHRS, CDR2 YFSETQ. This CDR3 comprises 15 residues. CDR3 sequence: CASSLAGGQKETQYF. Together with reference TRBV5-1 and TRBJ2-5, the CDR3 gives the full variable domain: KAGVTQTPRYLIKTRGQQVTLSCSPISGHRSVSWYQQTPGQGLQFLFEYFSETQRNKGNFPGRFSGRQFSNSRSEMNVSTLELGDSALYLCASSLAGGQKETQYFGPGTRLLVL.

The chain links TRBV6-5 to TRBJ1-1; checking the TCRdb D call of TRBD1 is not possible without DNA. The CDR3 contains 15 residues. Germline V gene lookup returns CDR1 MNHEY and CDR2 SVGAGI. The CDR3: CASSSARVKNTEAFF.

CDR3 sequence reads: CASGLNGFYYGYTF. This sequence joins TRBV12-5 and TRBJ1-2. The V gene's germline CDR1 is LGHNT and CDR2 FRNRAP. CDR3 length: 14 residues. The whole variable domain, remainder taken from reference TRBV12-5 and TRBJ1-2, is DARVTQTPRHKVTEMGQEVTMRCQPILGHNTVFWYRQTMMQGLELLAYFRNRAPLDDSGMPKDRFSAEMPDATLATLKIQPSEPRDSAVYFCASGLNGFYYGYTFGSGTRLTVV.

The CDR3 spells CASSRAGLNADTQYF. The rearrangement links TRBV12-3 or TRBV12-4 to TRBJ2-3; TCRdb's assignment of TRBD2 cannot be checked, as there is no DNA. The CDR3 totals 15 residues.

V and J are TRBV18 and TRBJ2-1; the D gene TCRdb calls, TRBD1, cannot be checked with no DNA. The CDR3 is 17 residues long. Germline CDR1 KGHSH, CDR2 LQKENI. The CDR3 is CASSPLMAGQGGNEQFF.

This chain connects TRBV6-6 to TRBJ1-2; TCRdb selects TRBD1, and the lack of DNA leaves this call unchecked. The germline gives CDR1 MNHNY, CDR2 SVGAGI (reference sequence). The CDR3 sequence is 11 residues long. CDR3 sequence reads: CASRQGGGYTF.

CDR3 amino acids: CASAVSRGHTGELFF. The chain has TRBV2 and TRBJ2-2; TCRdb designates TRBD1, a call that cannot be tested without DNA. Germline V gene lookup returns CDR1 SNHLY and CDR2 FYNNEI. The CDR3 has 15 amino acids.